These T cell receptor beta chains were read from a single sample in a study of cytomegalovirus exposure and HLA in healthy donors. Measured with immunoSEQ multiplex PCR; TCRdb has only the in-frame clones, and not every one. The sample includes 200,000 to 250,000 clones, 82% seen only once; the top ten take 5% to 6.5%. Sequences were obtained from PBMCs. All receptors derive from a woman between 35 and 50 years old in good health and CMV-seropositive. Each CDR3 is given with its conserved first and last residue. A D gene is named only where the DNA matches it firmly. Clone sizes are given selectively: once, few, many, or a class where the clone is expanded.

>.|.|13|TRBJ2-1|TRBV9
TGTGCCAGCAGCGATGGACTCTACAATGAGCAGTTCTTC
CASSDGLYNEQFF
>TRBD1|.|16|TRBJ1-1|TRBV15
TGTGCCACCAGCTCTACACGGACAGGGCCCAACACTGAAGCTTTCTTT
CATSSTRTGPNTEAFF
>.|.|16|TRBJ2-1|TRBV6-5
TGTGCCAGCAGTTACTCGACTAGGAGCTCCTACAATGAGCAGTTCTTC
CASSYSTRSSYNEQFF
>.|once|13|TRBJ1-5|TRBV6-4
TGTGCCAGCAGTTTCGCTACTAATCAGCCCCAGCATTTT
CASSFATNQPQHF
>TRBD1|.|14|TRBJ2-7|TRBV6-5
TGTGCCAGCCGAGAACAGGGGGCCTCCTACGAGCAGTACTTC
CASREQGASYEQYF
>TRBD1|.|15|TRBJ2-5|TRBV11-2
TGTGCCAGCAGCCTCCTTAGGGGACAGGGAGAGACCCAGTACTTC
CASSLLRGQGETQYF
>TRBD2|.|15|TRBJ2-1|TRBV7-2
TGTGCCAGCAGCTCCGGGACTAGCGGGATCCGGGAGCAGTTCTTC
CASSSGTSGIREQFF
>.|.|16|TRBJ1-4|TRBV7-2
TGTGCCAGCAGCCGCGGACCTAACGGGGCTAATGAAAAACTGTTTTTT
CASSRGPNGANEKLFF
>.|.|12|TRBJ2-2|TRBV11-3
TGTGCCAGCACCCAAGCAACCGGGGAGCTGTTTTTT
CASTQATGELFF
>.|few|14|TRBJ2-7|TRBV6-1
TGTGCCAGCAGTGAGCGGGATAGCTCCTACGAGCAGTACTTC
CASSERDSSYEQYF
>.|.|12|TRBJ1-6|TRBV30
TGTGCCTGGAGAATATATAATTCACCCCTCCACTTT
CAWRIYNSPLHF
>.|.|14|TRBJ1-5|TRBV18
TGTGCCAGCTCCCACGGCCGGGGCAATCAGCCCCAGCATTTT
CASSHGRGNQPQHF
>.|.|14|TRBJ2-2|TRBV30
TGTGCCTCCTATACTGACTCAAACACCGGGGAGCTGTTTTTT
CASYTDSNTGELFF
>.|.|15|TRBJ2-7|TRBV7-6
TGTGCCAGCAGCTTAGAGGCCGGGATCTCCTACGAGCAGTACTTC
CASSLEAGISYEQYF
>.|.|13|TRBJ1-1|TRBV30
TGTGCCTGTGCTCAGGGTATGAACACTGAAGCTTTCTTT
CACAQGMNTEAFF
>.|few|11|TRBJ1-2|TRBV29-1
TGCAGCGTCGCTATAACAGGGGGCTACACCTTC
CSVAITGGYTF
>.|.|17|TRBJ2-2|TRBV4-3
TGCGCCAGCAGCCAAGAGTCCGCGGGGGCCTACACCGGGGAGCTGTTTTTT
CASSQESAGAYTGELFF
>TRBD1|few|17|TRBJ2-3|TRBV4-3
TGCGCCAGCAGCCAAGATCATTGGACAGGGGTCATCGATACGCAGTATTTT
CASSQDHWTGVIDTQYF
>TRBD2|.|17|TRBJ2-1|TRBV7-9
TGTGCCAGCAGCTTAGCTAGCGGGGGGATGCGCCGATGGGAGCAGTTCTTC
CASSLASGGMRRWEQFF
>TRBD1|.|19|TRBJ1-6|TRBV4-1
TGCGCCAGCAGCCAAGGGTTAGGGGGCTTGAGGTCCTATAATTCACCCCTCCACTTT
CASSQGLGGLRSYNSPLHF
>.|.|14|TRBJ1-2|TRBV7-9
TGTGCCAGCAGCTTATGGAGGGAAGGCTATGGCTACACCTTC
CASSLWREGYGYTF
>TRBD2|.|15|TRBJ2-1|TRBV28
TGTGCCAGCAGTTTCCCTGGACTAGCTAACAATGAGCAGTTCTTC
CASSFPGLANNEQFF
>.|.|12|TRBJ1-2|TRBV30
TGTGCCTGGACCTTTTTTAACTATGGCTACACCTTC
CAWTFFNYGYTF
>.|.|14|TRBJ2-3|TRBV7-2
TGTGCCAGCAGCAGAGACAGTAGCACAGATACGCAGTATTTT
CASSRDSSTDTQYF